The 23 T cell receptor beta chains below come from one sample, sequenced in a study of PD-1 blockade in mismatch repair-deficient tumors. Here immunoSEQ multiplex PCR was the method, and the copy in TCRdb shows in-frame clones only, minus some. The data contain some 40,000 clones, over 70% of them singletons. Sequencing used PBMCs, obtained around 38 weeks after starting pembrolizumab. The origin of the receptors is an adult with mismatch repair-deficient cancer.

Only one count was recorded for this clone. The chain links TRBV6-5 to TRBJ2-2, with D maybe TRBD1 (6 bases). Germline V CDR1 and CDR2: MNHEY, SVGAGI. Trimming removed 5 bases from V and 1 base from J, with 11 bases in between. The CDR3 spans 15 residues. The CDR3 DNA reads as TGTGCCAGCAGTCTTAAGACAGGGAACACCGGGGAGCTGTTTTTT. Its translation is CASSLKTGNTGELFF.

The chain recombines TRBV30 with TRBJ2-3, with TRBD1 matching over 10 bases. The V segment lost 3 bases and the J segment 1 base; nucleotides outside the gene matches: 4. CDR3 length: 15 amino acids. Germline CDR1 GTSNPN, CDR2 SVGIG (reference sequence). CDR3 loop: CAWRGTGVGTDTQYF. The CDR3 coding sequence is TGTGCCTGGAGGGGGACAGGGGTGGGCACAGATACGCAGTATTTT.

The chain has TRBV1 and TRBJ2-1; the table calls TRBD2, which could not be checked here. TRBV1 is a known pseudogene. The length of the CDR3 is 17 residues. The CDR3 reads CTSSRVASGRAYNEQFF. In DNA, the CDR3 is TGCACCAGCAGCCGGGTGGCTAGCGGAAGAGCTTACAATGAGCAGTTCTTC.

This clone showed up just a few times. J is TRBJ2-1 and V is TRBV19, with a tentative D call TRBD2 (7 bases). From germline, CDR1 is LNHDA and CDR2 SQIVND (reference sequence). Trimming stripped 10 bases from V and 8 bases from J, with 21 bases between. This CDR3 comprises 14 residues. This CDR3 is CATLPRGRGHEQFF. The CDR3 region has the DNA TGTGCCACCCTTCCGAGGGGGAGGGGCCATGAGCAGTTCTTC.

J is TRBJ2-3 and V is TRBV5-8; 10 nucleotides match TRBD2. V gave up 5 bases and J gave up 0 bases; unmatched junction bases: 9. The CDR3 consists of 17 residues. Per the germline V gene, CDR1 is SGHTS and CDR2 is YDEGEE. This chain's CDR3 is CASSPGTSVTSTDTQYF. CDR3 DNA sequence: TGTGCCAGCAGTCCCGGGACTAGCGTTACTAGCACAGATACGCAGTATTTT. Based on the CDR3 plus reference TRBV5-8 and TRBJ2-3, the full variable domain is EAGVTQSPTHLIKTRGQQATLRCSPISGHTSVYWYQQALGLGLQFLLWYDEGEERNRGNFPPRFSGRQFPNYSSELNVNALELEDSALYLCASSPGTSVTSTDTQYFGPGTRLTVL.

The chain has TRBV2 and TRBJ1-4; the match to TRBD1 covers 10 bases. CDR3 length: 17 residues. V dropped 6 bases and J dropped 0; count of bases not matched to a gene: 7. CDR1 and CDR2 from the germline V gene are SNHLY and FYNNEI. CDR3 sequence: CASRAGTGVATNEKLFF. The CDR3 DNA is TGTGCCAGCAGGGCCGGGACAGGGGTCGCAACTAATGAAAAACTGTTTTTT.

V and J are TRBV5-1 and TRBJ2-5, with a weak D call TRBD1 (5 bases). Trimming stripped 3 bases from V and 3 bases from J, with 12 bases between. Looked up from germline, CDR1 is SGHRS and CDR2 is YFSETQ. The CDR3 consists of 14 residues. CDR3 coding DNA: TGCGCCAGCAGCTATACCACCAGGGAAGAGACCCAGTACTTC. Its translation is CASSYTTREETQYF.

V gene TRBV2 combines with J gene TRBJ2-1; TRBD1 aligns across 8 bases. This CDR3 spans 13 amino acids. V shed 7 bases and J 9 bases; nucleotides not matched to a gene: 8. Germline assignment: CDR1 SNHLY and CDR2 FYNNEI. The CDR3 coding sequence is TGTGCCAGCAAGAAGACAGGGGCGGTTGAGCAGTTCTTC. As protein: CASKKTGAVEQFF.

The chain links TRBV7-9 to TRBJ2-5, with a weak D call TRBD2 (5 bases). The CDR3 has 15 residues. Trimming took off 2 bases at V and 5 bases at J, with 15 bases between the two ends. Germline values: CDR1 SEHNR, CDR2 FQNEAQ (reference sequence). The CDR3 region has the DNA TGTGCCAGCAGCTTATCCCACGGCGAGGGCGAGACCCAGTACTTC. Its translation: CASSLSHGEGETQYF.

This clone appeared once. The chain carries TRBV5-1 and TRBJ1-4; D gene uncertain. Trimming pared 3 bases from V and 3 bases from J, leaving 9 bases between. Germline-derived CDR1 and CDR2 are SGHRS and YFSETQ. The CDR3 is 14 residues long. The CDR3 coding sequence is TGCGCCAGCAGCTACCAGGTTTCTAATGAAAAACTGTTTTTT. It specifies CASSYQVSNEKLFF. The entire variable domain, with the rest obtained from reference TRBV5-1 and TRBJ1-4, is as follows: KAGVTQTPRYLIKTRGQQVTLSCSPISGHRSVSWYQQTPGQGLQFLFEYFSETQRNKGNFPGRFSGRQFSNSRSEMNVSTLELGDSALYLCASSYQVSNEKLFFGSGTQLSVL.

The chain uses TRBV7-9 and TRBJ2-5; D might be TRBD2 (5 bases). The V and J ends lost 5 bases and 4 bases respectively, with 8 bases between them. CDR1 is SEHNR and CDR2 is FQNEAQ in the germline V gene (reference sequence). The CDR3 is made up of 12 amino acids. The CDR3 DNA is TGTGCCAGCAGCGAGAGGGCAGAGACCCAGTACTTC. Translating it yields CASSERAETQYF.

In its sample, this clone was seen a few times. This chain uses TRBV2 with TRBJ2-7; TRBD1 agrees at 7 bases. The germline V gene has CDR1 SNHLY and CDR2 FYNNEI. The CDR3 length is 13 residues. V dropped 5 bases and J dropped 4; count of bases not matched to a gene: 5. The CDR3 protein is CASSPGTEYEQYF. Here the CDR3 DNA reads TGTGCCAGCAGTCCCGGGACAGAATACGAGCAGTACTTC.

The chain couples TRBV4-2 to TRBJ1-2; D perhaps matches TRBD1 (6 bases). Germline V gene lookup returns CDR1 LGHNA and CDR2 YNFKEQ. CDR3 size: 14 residues. The V end lost 1 base, the J end lost 3 bases, and 9 bases lay between the germline ends. The CDR3 nucleotides are TGTGCCAGCAGCCAAGGGTCAGGGGACTATGGCTACACCTTC. The encoded protein is CASSQGSGDYGYTF.

This clone was seen just once. The rearrangement joins TRBV4-2 to TRBJ1-1; TRBD1 is a possible D gene (5 bases). V was cut by 3 bases and J by 1 base, with 9 bases left in between. CDR1 LGHNA and CDR2 YNFKEQ come from the germline V gene. The CDR3 contains 14 residues. The CDR3 loop is CASSHLDRNTEAFF. The CDR3 DNA is TGTGCCAGCAGCCATTTAGACAGGAACACTGAAGCTTTCTTT.

The chain recombines TRBV28 with TRBJ1-2, with TRBD1 matching over 7 bases. Unmatched junction bases numbered 11, after V lost 1 base and J lost 3 bases. Germline V gene data show CDR1 as MDHEN and CDR2 as SYDVKM. The CDR3 length is 17 residues. CDR3 residues: CASSLSFGQAHDYGYTF. Here the CDR3 DNA reads TGTGCCAGCAGTTTATCATTCGGACAGGCTCATGACTATGGCTACACCTTC.

The chain joins TRBV2 to TRBJ2-3; a weak D match, TRBD1 (6 bases). V dropped 5 bases and J dropped 6 bases, with 9 bases sitting between them. This CDR3 region has 12 residues. Germline V lookup: CDR1 SNHLY, CDR2 FYNNEI. CDR3 sequence reads: CASSPRGDTQYF. Written as DNA, the CDR3 is TGTGCCAGCAGTCCCAGGGGTGATACGCAGTATTTT. The full variable domain, rest sourced from reference TRBV2 and TRBJ2-3, is EPEVTQTPSHQVTQMGQEVILRCVPISNHLYFYWYRQILGQKVEFLVSFYNNEISEKSEIFDDQFSVERPDGSNFTLKIRSTKLEDSAMYFCASSPRGDTQYFGPGTRLTVL.

The rearrangement uses TRBV4-1 and TRBJ1-3, with D unclear. Germline assignment: CDR1 MGHRA and CDR2 YSYEKL. Trimming cost V 0 bases and J 8 bases, with 11 bases left between them. The CDR3 has 14 amino acids. CDR3 in amino acids: CASSQDEVRDTIYF. CDR3 in DNA: TGCGCCAGCAGCCAAGATGAGGTTCGGGACACCATATATTTT.

J is TRBJ2-2 and V is TRBV19, with D maybe TRBD1 (5 bases). CDR1 is LNHDA and CDR2 is SQIVND in the germline V gene (reference sequence). The V end was cut by 5 bases, the J end by 3 bases, with 7 bases between. CDR3 length: 13 residues. CDR3 protein: CASSSRDTGELFF. The CDR3 DNA reads as TGTGCCAGTAGTTCCAGGGACACCGGGGAGCTGTTTTTT.

This clone was recorded a few times. The rearrangement joins TRBV30 to TRBJ2-7, with D maybe TRBD1 (7 bases). Deletions cut 3 bases from V and 6 bases from J, with 15 bases between. Per the germline V gene, CDR1 is GTSNPN and CDR2 is SVGIG (reference sequence). The CDR3 totals 13 residues. CDR3 residues: CAWRGGQVGEQYF. The CDR3 DNA follows: TGTGCCTGGAGGGGAGGACAGGTGGGCGAGCAGTACTTC.

The chain uses TRBV5-1 and TRBJ2-1, with a weak D call TRBD2 (5 bases). Germline lookup yields CDR1 SGHRS and CDR2 YFSETQ. This CDR3 is 15 amino acids long. Trimming cost V 4 bases and J 4 bases, with 15 bases left between them. The CDR3 region has the DNA TGCGCCAGCAGCCCCGCGGGTCCAATTTACAATGAGCAGTTCTTC. The encoded protein is CASSPAGPIYNEQFF.

V gene TRBV6-5 combines with J gene TRBJ2-2; TRBD2 matches 8 bases. This CDR3 is 15 amino acids long. The V segment lost 4 bases and the J segment 6 bases; nucleotides outside the gene matches: 7. CDR1 MNHEY and CDR2 SVGAGI come from the germline V gene. Here the CDR3 DNA reads TGTGCCAGCAGTTCCGCGGGAGGAGGAGCCGGGGAGCTGTTTTTT. Translated: CASSSAGGGAGELFF.

The rearrangement links TRBV21-1 to TRBJ1-4; the listed D gene, TRBD1, was not tested against the DNA. TRBV21-1 is an annotated pseudogene. This CDR3 region has 14 residues. The CDR3 here is CASAHRDRDEKLFF. CDR3 nucleotide sequence: TGTGCCAGCGCCCATCGGGACAGGGACGAAAAACTGTTTTTT.

The chain combines TRBV28 with TRBJ1-2; 11 bases line up with TRBD1. This CDR3 region has 16 residues. CDR1 and CDR2 from the germline V gene are MDHEN and SYDVKM. J lost 7 bases, V lost 5 bases, and 12 bases had no gene match. The CDR3 is CASSPGQGAKSSGYTF. The DNA of the CDR3 is TGTGCCAGCAGTCCCGGACAGGGGGCTAAGTCGAGTGGCTACACCTTC.